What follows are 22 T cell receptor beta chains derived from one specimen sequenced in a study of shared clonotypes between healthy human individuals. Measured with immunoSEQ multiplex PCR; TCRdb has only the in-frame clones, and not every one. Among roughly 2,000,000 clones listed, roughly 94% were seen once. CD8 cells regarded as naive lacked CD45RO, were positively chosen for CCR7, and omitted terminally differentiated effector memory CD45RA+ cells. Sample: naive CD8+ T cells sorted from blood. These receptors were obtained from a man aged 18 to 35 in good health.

The CDR3 DNA sequence: TGTGCCAGCAGCAAAGATGGGGGGACCAATGAGCAGTTCTTC. Translation gives CASSKDGGTNEQFF. This rearrangement joins TRBV21-1 to TRBJ2-1; no DNA check was done on the table's D call, TRBD2. TRBV21-1 is tagged as a pseudogene. The CDR3 contains 14 residues.

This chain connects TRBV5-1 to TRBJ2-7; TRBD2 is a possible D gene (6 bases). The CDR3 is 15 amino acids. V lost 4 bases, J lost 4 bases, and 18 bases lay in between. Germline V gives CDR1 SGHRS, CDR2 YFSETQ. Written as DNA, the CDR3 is TGCGCCAGCAGCCCTAGCTGGTTGGGAGGATACGAGCAGTACTTC. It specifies CASSPSWLGGYEQYF.

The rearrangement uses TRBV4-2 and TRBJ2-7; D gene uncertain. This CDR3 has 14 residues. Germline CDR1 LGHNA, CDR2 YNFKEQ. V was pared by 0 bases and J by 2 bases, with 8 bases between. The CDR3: CASSQDSVAYEQYF. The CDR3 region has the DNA TGTGCCAGCAGCCAAGATTCTGTGGCCTACGAGCAGTACTTC.

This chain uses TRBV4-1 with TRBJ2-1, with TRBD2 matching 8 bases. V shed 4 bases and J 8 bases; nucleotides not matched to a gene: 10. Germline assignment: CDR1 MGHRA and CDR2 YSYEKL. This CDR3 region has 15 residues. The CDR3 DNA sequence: TGCGCCAGCAGCCCCGGAGCGGGAGTTCGGCATGAGCAGTTCTTC. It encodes CASSPGAGVRHEQFF.

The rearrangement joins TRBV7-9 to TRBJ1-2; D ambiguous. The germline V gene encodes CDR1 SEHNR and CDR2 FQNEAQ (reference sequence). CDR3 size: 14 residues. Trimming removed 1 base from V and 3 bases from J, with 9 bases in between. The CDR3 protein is CASSLVLGDYGYTF. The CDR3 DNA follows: TGTGCCAGCAGCTTAGTGCTGGGTGACTATGGCTACACCTTC.

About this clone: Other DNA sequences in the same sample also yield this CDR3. CDR3 coding DNA: TGTGCCAGCAGCTTAGTAGGGGGGTCCTACGAGCAGTACTTC. It codes for CASSLVGGSYEQYF. The V call is TRBV7-9, the J call TRBJ2-7; either TRBD1 or TRBD2 may fit D (6 bases each). This CDR3 comprises 14 residues. Trimming left V 1 base short and J 1 base short, with 8 bases between. Germline loops: CDR1 SEHNR, CDR2 FQNEAQ (reference sequence).

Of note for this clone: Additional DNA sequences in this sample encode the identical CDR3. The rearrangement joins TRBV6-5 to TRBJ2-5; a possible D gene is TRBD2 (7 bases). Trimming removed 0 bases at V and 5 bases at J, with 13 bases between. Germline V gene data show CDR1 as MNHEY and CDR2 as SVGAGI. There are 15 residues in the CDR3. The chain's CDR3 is CASSYSLRGQETQYF. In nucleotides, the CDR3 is TGTGCCAGCAGTTACTCGTTGCGGGGGCAGGAGACCCAGTACTTC.

CDR3 residues: CASSLEGADYNEQFF. DNA of the CDR3: TGTGCCAGCAGCTTGGAGGGGGCCGATTACAATGAGCAGTTCTTC. This chain joins TRBV5-4 and TRBJ2-1, with 7 bases lining up with TRBD1. Looked up from germline, CDR1 is SGHNT and CDR2 is YYREEE (reference sequence). The CDR3 has 15 amino acids. Trimming took 0 bases from V and 4 from J; bases not matched to a gene: 4.

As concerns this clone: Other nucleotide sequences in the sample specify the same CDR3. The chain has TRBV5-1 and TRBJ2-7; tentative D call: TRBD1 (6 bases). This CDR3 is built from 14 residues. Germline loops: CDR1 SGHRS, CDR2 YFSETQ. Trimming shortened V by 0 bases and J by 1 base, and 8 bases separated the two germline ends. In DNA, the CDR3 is TGCGCCAGCAGCTTGGGGCAGGGGTCCTACGAGCAGTACTTC. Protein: CASSLGQGSYEQYF.

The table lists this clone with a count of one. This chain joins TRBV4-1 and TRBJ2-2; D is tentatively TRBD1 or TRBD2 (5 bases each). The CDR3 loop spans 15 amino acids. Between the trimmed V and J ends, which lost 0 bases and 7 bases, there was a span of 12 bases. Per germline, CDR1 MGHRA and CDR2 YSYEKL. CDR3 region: CASSQDTGEGGELFF. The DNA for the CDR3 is TGCGCCAGCAGCCAAGATACAGGAGAGGGCGGGGAGCTGTTTTTT.

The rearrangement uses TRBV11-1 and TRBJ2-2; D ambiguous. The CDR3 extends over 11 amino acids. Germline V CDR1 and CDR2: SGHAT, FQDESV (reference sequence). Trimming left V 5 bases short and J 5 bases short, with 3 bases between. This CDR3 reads CASSPTGELFF. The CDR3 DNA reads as TGTGCCAGCAGCCCAACCGGGGAGCTGTTTTTT.

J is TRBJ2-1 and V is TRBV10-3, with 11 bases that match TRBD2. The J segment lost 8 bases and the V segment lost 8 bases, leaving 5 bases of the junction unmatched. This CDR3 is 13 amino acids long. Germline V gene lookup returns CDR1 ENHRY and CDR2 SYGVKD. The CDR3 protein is CAIGSGGADEQFF. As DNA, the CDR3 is TGTGCCATCGGTAGCGGGGGGGCGGATGAGCAGTTCTTC.

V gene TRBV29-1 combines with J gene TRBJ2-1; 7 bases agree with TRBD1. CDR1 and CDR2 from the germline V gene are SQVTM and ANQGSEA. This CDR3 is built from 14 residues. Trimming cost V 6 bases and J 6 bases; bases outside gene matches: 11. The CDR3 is CSVLGDSLGNEQFF. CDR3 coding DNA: TGCAGCGTCCTAGGGGACAGTCTTGGCAATGAGCAGTTCTTC.

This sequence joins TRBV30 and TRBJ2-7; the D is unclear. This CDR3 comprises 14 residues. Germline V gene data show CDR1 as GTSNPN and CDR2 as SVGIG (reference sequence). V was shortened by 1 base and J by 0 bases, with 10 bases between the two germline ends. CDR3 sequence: CAWSDDGYSYEQYF. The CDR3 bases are TGTGCCTGGAGTGATGACGGGTACTCCTACGAGCAGTACTTC.

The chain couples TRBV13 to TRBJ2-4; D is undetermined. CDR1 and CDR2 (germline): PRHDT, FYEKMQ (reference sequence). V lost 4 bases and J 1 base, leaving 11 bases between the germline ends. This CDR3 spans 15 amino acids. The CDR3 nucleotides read TGTGCCAGCAGCTCGACCGCTGGGGCCAAAAACATTCAGTACTTC. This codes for CASSSTAGAKNIQYF.

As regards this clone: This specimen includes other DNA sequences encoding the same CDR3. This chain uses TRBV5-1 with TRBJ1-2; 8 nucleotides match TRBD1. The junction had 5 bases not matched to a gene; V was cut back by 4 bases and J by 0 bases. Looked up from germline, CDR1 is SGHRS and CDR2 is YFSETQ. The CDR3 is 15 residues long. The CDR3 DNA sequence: TGCGCCAGCAGCCCGCGGACAGGGCCTAACTATGGCTACACCTTC. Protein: CASSPRTGPNYGYTF. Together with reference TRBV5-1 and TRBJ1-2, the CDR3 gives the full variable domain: KAGVTQTPRYLIKTRGQQVTLSCSPISGHRSVSWYQQTPGQGLQFLFEYFSETQRNKGNFPGRFSGRQFSNSRSEMNVSTLELGDSALYLCASSPRTGPNYGYTFGSGTRLTVV.

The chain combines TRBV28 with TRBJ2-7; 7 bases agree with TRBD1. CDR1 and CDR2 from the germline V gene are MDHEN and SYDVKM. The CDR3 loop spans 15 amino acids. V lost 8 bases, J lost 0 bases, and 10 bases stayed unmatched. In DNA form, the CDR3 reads TGTGCCAGCGACACCGGACAGGAGAGCTCCTACGAGCAGTACTTC. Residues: CASDTGQESSYEQYF.

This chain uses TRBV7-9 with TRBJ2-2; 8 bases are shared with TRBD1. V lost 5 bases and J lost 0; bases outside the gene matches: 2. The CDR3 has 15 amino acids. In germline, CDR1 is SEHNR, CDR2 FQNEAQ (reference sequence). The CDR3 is CASSTDRANTGELFF. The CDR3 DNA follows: TGTGCCAGCAGCACGGACAGGGCGAACACCGGGGAGCTGTTTTTT.

For the CDR3, the DNA is TGCAGCGCCGCCCTAGCGGGGGGCCTATACGAGCAGTACTTC. It yields the protein CSAALAGGLYEQYF. The V gene is TRBV29-1, the J gene TRBJ2-7, with 11 bases lining up with TRBD2. CDR3 length: 14 residues. V lost 7 bases, J lost 4 bases, and 9 bases stayed unmatched. Looked up from germline, CDR1 is SQVTM and CDR2 is ANQGSEA.

CDR3 nucleotides: TGTGCCAGCAGCACCGGGACAGGAAATTATGGCTACACCTTC. Protein sequence: CASSTGTGNYGYTF. The chain uses TRBV7-9 and TRBJ1-2, with TRBD1 matching over 8 bases. The junction had 7 bases not matched to a gene; V was cut back by 5 bases and J by 5 bases. The CDR3 consists of 14 residues. Germline-derived CDR1 and CDR2 are SEHNR and FQNEAQ (reference sequence).

This CDR3 reads CAGGERGQETQYF. In DNA, the CDR3 is TGTGCGGGGGGGGAGCGGGGTCAAGAGACCCAGTACTTC. This chain links TRBV6-6 with TRBJ2-5; 7 bases fit TRBD2. CDR3 size: 13 residues. CDR1 and CDR2 from the germline V gene are MNHNY and SVGAGI (reference sequence).

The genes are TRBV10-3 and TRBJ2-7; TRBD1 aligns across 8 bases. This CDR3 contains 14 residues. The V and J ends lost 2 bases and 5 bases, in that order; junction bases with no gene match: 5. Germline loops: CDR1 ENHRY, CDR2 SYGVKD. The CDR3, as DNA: TGTGCCATCAGTGAGGGACAGGGTTACCACGAGCAGTACTTC. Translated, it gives CAISEGQGYHEQYF.